Presented here are 30 T cell receptor beta chains from one specimen sequenced in a study of blood T cell repertoires in COVID-19. Using immunoSEQ multiplex PCR, the repertoire was profiled, and TCRdb retains in-frame clones only, with some absent. The data show roughly 150,000 clones, around four fifths seen once. Material for sequencing was peripheral blood. The receptors shown here come from an older woman who had recovered from COVID-19.

This clone occurred once. J is TRBJ1-6 and V is TRBV30, with D possibly being TRBD1 (6 bases). Germline CDR1 is GTSNPN and CDR2 is SVGIG (reference sequence). V shed 0 bases and J shed 6 bases, with 6 bases lying between them. This CDR3 contains 13 residues. For the CDR3, the DNA is TGTGCCTGGAGTGTACAGGGTAATTCACCCCTCCACTTT. Its protein is CAWSVQGNSPLHF. The whole variable domain, remainder taken from reference TRBV30 and TRBJ1-6, is SQTIHQWPATLVQPVGSPLSLECTVEGTSNPNLYWYRQAAGRGLQLLFYSVGIGQISSEVPQNLSASRPQDRQFILSSKKLLLSDSGFYLCAWSVQGNSPLHFGNGTRLTVT.

The CDR3 sequence: CASSFGGRAADTQYF. CDR3 DNA sequence: TGCGCCAGCAGCTTCGGCGGGAGGGCCGCAGATACGCAGTATTTT. This chain connects TRBV5-1 to TRBJ2-3, with 9 bases fitting TRBD2. Looked up from germline, CDR1 is SGHRS and CDR2 is YFSETQ. The V segment lost 2 bases and the J segment 4 bases; nucleotides outside the gene matches: 5. CDR3 length: 15 residues.

This clone was seen just once. Additional DNA sequences in this sample encode the identical CDR3. This chain uses TRBV5-4 with TRBJ2-1; 15 bases are shared with TRBD2. CDR3 length: 15 residues. V was pared by 4 bases and J by 6 bases, with 2 bases of the junction left unmatched. The germline V gene has CDR1 SGHNT and CDR2 YYREEE (reference sequence). CDR3 nucleotide sequence: TGTGCCAGCAGCCCGGGACTAGCGGGAGGCAATGAGCAGTTCTTC. This codes for CASSPGLAGGNEQFF.

The chain employs TRBV5-4 and TRBJ1-6; 8 bases match TRBD1. The CDR3 runs to 16 residues. Germline V lookup: CDR1 SGHNT, CDR2 YYREEE (reference sequence). V was clipped by 2 bases and J by 5 bases; unmatched bases: 6. The CDR3 nucleotides read TGTGCCAGCAGCTTTGGTGGGACAGGAAATAATTCACCCCTCCACTTT. This sequence encodes CASSFGGTGNNSPLHF.

The chain recombines TRBV6-6 with TRBJ1-1; TRBD1 agrees at 7 bases. Germline CDR1 reads MNHNY; CDR2 reads SVGAGI (reference sequence). J was trimmed by 1 base and V by 6 bases; bases with no gene match: 5. The length of the CDR3 is 14 residues. The CDR3 bases are TGTGCCAGCAGACGGGGACAGAGGAACACTGAAGCTTTCTTT. Encoded protein: CASRRGQRNTEAFF.

The chain has TRBV3-1 (or the pseudogene TRBV3-2) and TRBJ2-5; a weak D match, TRBD2 (6 bases). Per the germline V gene, CDR1 is LGHDT and CDR2 is YNNKEL (reference sequence). This CDR3 is 13 amino acids long. The germline V and J ends were trimmed by 4 bases and 5 bases, with 11 bases remaining between them. CDR3 in DNA: TGTGCCAGCAGCCTCGGGAGCGGGGAGACCCAGTACTTC. Its protein product is CASSLGSGETQYF.

The gene calls are TRBV28 and TRBJ2-5; 8 bases are shared with TRBD2. V lost 3 bases, J lost 2 bases, and 8 bases stayed unmatched. Germline V gene lookup returns CDR1 MDHEN and CDR2 SYDVKM. This CDR3 comprises 16 residues. CDR3 nucleotide sequence: TGTGCCAGCAGTTTTTTGGGCGGGAGGAGGCAAGAGACCCAGTACTTC. It yields the protein CASSFLGGRRQETQYF.

This chain connects TRBV27 to TRBJ1-2; 7 positions match TRBD1. The CDR3 runs to 14 residues. The germline CDR1 and CDR2 sequences are MNHEY and SMNVEV (reference sequence). V trimming: 7 bases; J trimming: 0 bases; junction bases outside the gene matches: 5. The CDR3: CASKGTAPNYGYTF. As DNA, the CDR3 is TGTGCCAGCAAGGGGACAGCCCCTAACTATGGCTACACCTTC.

This clone was recorded a few times. This chain connects TRBV9 to TRBJ1-2, with D unclear. CDR1 is SGDLS and CDR2 is YYNGEE in the germline V gene. Trimming removed 4 bases at V and 8 bases at J, with 15 bases between. The CDR3 spans 13 residues. This CDR3 reads CASSKGGVLGYTF. CDR3 sequence (DNA): TGTGCCAGCAGCAAGGGAGGAGTTTTAGGCTACACCTTC.

V usage is TRBV7-2 and J usage is TRBJ2-2; TRBD1 agrees at 7 bases. The CDR3 totals 16 residues. Trimming cost V 5 bases and J 6 bases; bases outside gene matches: 12. Germline lookup yields CDR1 SGHTA and CDR2 FQGNSA. DNA for the CDR3: TGTGCCAGCAGCCCCGACAGGGTTTGGGTTCCCGGGGAGCTGTTTTTT. Protein: CASSPDRVWVPGELFF.

This clone occurred many times. V gene TRBV6-1 combines with J gene TRBJ1-5; D is unclear. V dropped 3 bases and J dropped 13 bases, with 10 bases sitting between them. The CDR3 runs to 11 residues. Per germline, CDR1 MNHNS and CDR2 SASEGT. The DNA for the CDR3 is TGTGCCAGCAGTGAGGGTTGGCGGCAGCATTTT. Translated: CASSEGWRQHF.

The chain carries TRBV19 and TRBJ1-1; D may be TRBD1 (5 bases). Trimming left V 6 bases short and J 3 bases short, with 14 bases between. Germline CDR1 and CDR2: LNHDA and SQIVND (reference sequence). This CDR3 region has 14 residues. For the CDR3, the DNA is TGTGCCAGTAGCCGGGGGTGGGCGGACACTGAAGCTTTCTTT. The encoded protein is CASSRGWADTEAFF. Together with reference TRBV19 and TRBJ1-1, the CDR3 gives the full variable domain: DGGITQSPKYLFRKEGQNVTLSCEQNLNHDAMYWYRQDPGQGLRLIYYSQIVNDFQKGDIAEGYSVSREKKESFPLTVTSAQKNPTAFYLCASSRGWADTEAFFGQGTRLTVV.

The chain employs TRBV4-2 and TRBJ1-5, with D unclear. V lost 5 bases and J 2 bases, leaving 16 bases between the germline ends. Per germline, CDR1 LGHNA and CDR2 YNFKEQ. CDR3 length: 16 residues. The CDR3 region is CASSARTARGNQPQHF. The CDR3 DNA is TGTGCCAGCAGCGCCCGGACTGCTCGGGGCAATCAGCCCCAGCATTTT.

This sequence joins TRBV30 and TRBJ2-3; a possible D gene is TRBD2 (6 bases). CDR3 size: 12 residues. In germline, CDR1 is GTSNPN, CDR2 SVGIG (reference sequence). Trimming left V 2 bases short and J 6 bases short, with 9 bases between. DNA for the CDR3: TGTGCCTGGAGTCCGGGGGTGGATACGCAGTATTTT. Protein sequence: CAWSPGVDTQYF.

The chain employs TRBV7-9 and TRBJ1-5; D unresolved. Germline CDR1 SEHNR, CDR2 FQNEAQ (reference sequence). Trimming removed 1 base at V and 6 bases at J, with 7 bases between. The CDR3 sequence is 13 residues long. The CDR3 sequence is CASSLGHSQPQHF. CDR3 nucleotide sequence: TGTGCCAGCAGCTTAGGACACTCTCAGCCCCAGCATTTT.

CDR3 nucleotide sequence: TGTGCCAGCAGCCCACGGACAGGGGTGGGTGAAAAACTGTTTTTT. It specifies CASSPRTGVGEKLFF. The chain links TRBV7-9 to TRBJ1-4, with 9 nucleotides matching TRBD1. CDR3 length equals 15 residues. CDR1 is SEHNR, CDR2 FQNEAQ, per germline (reference sequence). The trim removed 5 bases at V and 7 bases at J, leaving 8 bases unmatched. Variable domain in full (rest from reference TRBV7-9 and TRBJ1-4): DTGVSQNPRHKITKRGQNVTFRCDPISEHNRLYWYRQTLGQGPEFLTYFQNEAQLEKSRLLSDRFSAERPKGSFSTLEIQRTEQGDSAMYLCASSPRTGVGEKLFFGSGTQLSVL.

This sequence joins TRBV11-2 and TRBJ2-7; 8 nucleotides agree with TRBD2. CDR1 and CDR2 from the germline V gene are SGHAT and FQNNGV. This CDR3 region has 16 residues. After removal of 1 base from V and 6 bases from J, the junction contained 11 bases not matched to a gene. The CDR3 nucleotides read TGTGCCAGCAGCTTAGGGGCCGGGACTAGGGCAGGCGAGCAGTACTTC. It translates to CASSLGAGTRAGEQYF.

The CDR3 DNA sequence: TGTGCCAGCAGCCAGCAGGGCACAACCCGAGCGGGGGAAGCTTTCTTT. It specifies CASSQQGTTRAGEAFF. The chain employs TRBV4-2 and TRBJ1-1; the D gene is possibly TRBD1 (5 bases). CDR3 size: 16 residues. CDR1 is LGHNA and CDR2 is YNFKEQ in the germline V gene. Trimming stripped 3 bases from V and 8 bases from J, with 22 bases between.

The V gene is TRBV18, the J gene TRBJ1-5, with 9 bases lining up with TRBD1. CDR1 is KGHSH and CDR2 is LQKENI in the germline V gene. J gave up 3 bases and V 6 bases, and 12 bases lay outside the gene matches. The CDR3 runs 17 residues. The DNA for the CDR3 is TGTGCCAGCTCGCCGACAGGGGGGGGAGGAAACAATCAGCCCCAGCATTTT. This gives the protein CASSPTGGGGNNQPQHF.

V gene TRBV7-2 combines with J gene TRBJ1-2; TRBD1 might be the D (6 bases). This CDR3 region has 15 residues. Germline CDR1 is SGHTA and CDR2 is FQGNSA. V lost 1 base, J lost 8 bases, and 17 bases lay in between. The CDR3: CASSLVSVERGGYTF. For the CDR3, the DNA is TGTGCCAGCAGCTTAGTTTCAGTGGAAAGGGGGGGCTACACCTTC.

In this sample, this clone turned up a few times. The chain employs TRBV18 and TRBJ1-4; maybe TRBD1 (5 bases). The V gene lost 3 bases and the J gene lost 6 bases, with 8 bases spanning the gap. CDR1 is KGHSH, CDR2 LQKENI, per germline. The CDR3 extends over 13 amino acids. This CDR3 is CASSPQGDEKLFF. CDR3 coding DNA: TGTGCCAGCTCACCCCAGGGCGATGAAAAACTGTTTTTT. The variable domain in full, completed from reference TRBV18 and TRBJ1-4, reads NAGVMQNPRHLVRRRGQEARLRCSPMKGHSHVYWYRQLPEEGLKFMVYLQKENIIDESGMPKERFSAEFPKEGPSILRIQQVVRGDSAAYFCASSPQGDEKLFFGSGTQLSVL.

Here the CDR3 reads CASRNRGWDTGELFF. In DNA, the CDR3 is TGTGCCAGCCGGAACAGGGGGTGGGACACCGGGGAGCTGTTTTTT. The V and J genes are TRBV19 and TRBJ2-2, with 8 nucleotides matching TRBD1. Germline CDR1 and CDR2: LNHDA and SQIVND (reference sequence). The trim removed 9 bases at V and 3 bases at J, leaving 9 bases unmatched. The CDR3 covers 15 residues.

Comment on this clone: At one of its ends the junction is not consistent with the germline gene, which may arise from a read error. This sequence joins TRBV2 and TRBJ2-7; no reliable D call. The CDR3 is 11 amino acids. Germline V gene sequence: CDR1 SNHLY, CDR2 FYNNEI. The CDR3 reads CASSDHYQQYF. In DNA form, the CDR3 reads TGTGCCAGCAGTGATCACTACCAGCAGTACTTC. The full variable domain, its missing parts supplied by reference TRBV2 and TRBJ2-7, is EPEVTQTPSHQVTQMGQEVILRCVPISNHLYFYWYRQILGQKVEFLVSFYNNEISEKSEIFDDQFSVERPDGSNFTLKIRSTKLEDSAMYFCASSDHYQQYFGPGTRLTVT.

The rearrangement uses TRBV5-1 and TRBJ2-7; 8 positions match TRBD1. After removal of 0 bases from V and 4 bases from J, the junction contained 15 bases not matched to a gene. The CDR3 consists of 18 residues. In germline, CDR1 is SGHRS, CDR2 YFSETQ. The CDR3 is CASSLAPGQALSFYEQYF. The CDR3 DNA reads as TGCGCCAGCAGCTTGGCCCCGGGACAGGCCCTCAGTTTTTACGAGCAGTACTTC.

The rearrangement joins TRBV6-2 or TRBV6-3 to TRBJ2-3, with TRBD2 identical over 12 bases. The trim removed 6 bases at V and 1 base at J, leaving 11 bases unmatched. This CDR3 has 18 residues. Per the germline V gene, CDR1 is MNHEY and CDR2 is SVGEGT. This chain's CDR3 is CASSGGASGRAGTDTQYF. CDR3 coding DNA: TGTGCCAGCAGCGGGGGGGCTAGCGGGAGGGCCGGCACAGATACGCAGTATTTT.

The chain has TRBV29-1 and TRBJ2-7, with D perhaps matching TRBD2 (5 bases). The germline CDR1 and CDR2 sequences are SQVTM and ANQGSEA. The CDR3 runs 13 residues. The V and J ends lost 2 bases and 4 bases respectively, with 12 bases between them. CDR3 sequence reads: CSVELPGGYEQYF. In DNA, the CDR3 is TGCAGCGTTGAACTCCCAGGCGGGTACGAGCAGTACTTC.

The chain is built from TRBV5-1 and TRBJ1-2, with a weak D call TRBD1 (5 bases). Germline V gene lookup returns CDR1 SGHRS and CDR2 YFSETQ. Trimming cost V 0 bases and J 1 base, with 10 bases left between them. This CDR3 comprises 15 residues. The CDR3 nucleotides read TGCGCCAGCAGCTTGGGGGGCCTGGGTAACTATGGCTACACCTTC. It translates to CASSLGGLGNYGYTF.

V usage is TRBV28 and J usage is TRBJ2-3, with 12 nucleotides matching TRBD2. Germline CDR1 and CDR2: MDHEN and SYDVKM. The junction had 4 bases not matched to a gene; V was cut back by 7 bases and J by 2 bases. The CDR3 totals 15 residues. The CDR3 is CASTPSGRATDTQYF. The DNA for the CDR3 is TGTGCCAGCACACCTAGCGGGAGGGCCACAGATACGCAGTATTTT. Using reference TRBV28 and TRBJ2-3 for the parts outside the CDR3, the full variable domain is DVKVTQSSRYLVKRTGEKVFLECVQDMDHENMFWYRQDPGLGLRLIYFSYDVKMKEKGDIPEGYSVSREKKERFSLILESASTNQTSMYLCASTPSGRATDTQYFGPGTRLTVL.

The sample holds one count of this clone. This chain connects TRBV7-6 to TRBJ2-3; the match to TRBD1 covers 8 bases. CDR1 and CDR2 from the germline V gene are SGHVS and FNYEAQ. V lost 4 bases to trimming and J lost 2 bases; unmatched junction nucleotides: 8. The CDR3 has 16 residues. CDR3 amino acids: CASSSRTGSITDTQYF. CDR3 coding DNA: TGTGCCAGCAGCTCCAGGACAGGGTCGATCACAGATACGCAGTATTTT.

The chain employs TRBV19 and TRBJ1-1, with TRBD1 identical over 7 bases. The junction had 10 bases not matched to a gene; V was cut back by 5 bases and J by 7 bases. The CDR3 covers 14 residues. Germline CDR1 is LNHDA and CDR2 is SQIVND (reference sequence). The CDR3 DNA sequence: TGTGCCAGTAGTCCGGGGACAGACAGACGTGAAGCTTTCTTT. It codes for CASSPGTDRREAFF.